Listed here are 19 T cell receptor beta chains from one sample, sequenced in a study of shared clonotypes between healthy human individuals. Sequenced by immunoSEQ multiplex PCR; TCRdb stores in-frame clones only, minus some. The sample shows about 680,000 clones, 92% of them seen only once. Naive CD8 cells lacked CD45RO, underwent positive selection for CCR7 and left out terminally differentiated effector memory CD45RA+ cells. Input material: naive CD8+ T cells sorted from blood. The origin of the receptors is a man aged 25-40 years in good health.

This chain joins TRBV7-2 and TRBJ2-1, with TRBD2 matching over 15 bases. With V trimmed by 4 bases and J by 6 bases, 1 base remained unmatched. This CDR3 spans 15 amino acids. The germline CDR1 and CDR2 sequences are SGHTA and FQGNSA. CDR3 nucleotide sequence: TGTGCCAGCAGCTGGGGACTAGCGGGAGGCAATGAGCAGTTCTTC. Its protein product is CASSWGLAGGNEQFF.

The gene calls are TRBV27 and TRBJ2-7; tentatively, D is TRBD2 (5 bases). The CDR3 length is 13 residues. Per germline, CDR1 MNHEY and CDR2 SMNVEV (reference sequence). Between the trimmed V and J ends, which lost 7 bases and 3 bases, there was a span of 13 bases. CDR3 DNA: TGTGCCAGCAAACCGTCTAGCTTCTACGAGCAGTACTTC. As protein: CASKPSSFYEQYF.

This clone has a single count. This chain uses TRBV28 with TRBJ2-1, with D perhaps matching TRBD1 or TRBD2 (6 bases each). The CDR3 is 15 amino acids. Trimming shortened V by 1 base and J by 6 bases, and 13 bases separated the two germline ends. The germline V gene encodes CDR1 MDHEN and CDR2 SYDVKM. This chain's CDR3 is CASSLYRGAGNEQFF. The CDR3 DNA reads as TGTGCCAGCAGTTTATATAGGGGGGCGGGCAATGAGCAGTTCTTC.

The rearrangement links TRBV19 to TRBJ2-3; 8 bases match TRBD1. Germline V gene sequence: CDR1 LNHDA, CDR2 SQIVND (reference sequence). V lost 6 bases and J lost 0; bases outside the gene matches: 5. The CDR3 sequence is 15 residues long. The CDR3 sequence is CASSETGVSTDTQYF. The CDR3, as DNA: TGTGCCAGTAGCGAGACAGGGGTCAGCACAGATACGCAGTATTTT.

The CDR3 coding sequence is TGCGCCAGCAGTGTAAGCGGGGGGCAAGAGACCCAGTACTTC. Its protein product is CASSVSGGQETQYF. The chain links TRBV10-2 to TRBJ2-5; 9 bases map to TRBD2. Per germline, CDR1 WSHSY and CDR2 SAAADI. Trimming cost V 4 bases and J 2 bases; bases outside gene matches: 2. The CDR3 spans 14 residues.

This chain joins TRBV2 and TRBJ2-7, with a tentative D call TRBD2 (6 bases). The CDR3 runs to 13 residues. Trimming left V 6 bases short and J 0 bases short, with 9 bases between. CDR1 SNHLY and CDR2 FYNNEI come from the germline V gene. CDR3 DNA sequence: TGTGCCAGCAGACTAGCTACCTCCTACGAGCAGTACTTC. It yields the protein CASRLATSYEQYF.

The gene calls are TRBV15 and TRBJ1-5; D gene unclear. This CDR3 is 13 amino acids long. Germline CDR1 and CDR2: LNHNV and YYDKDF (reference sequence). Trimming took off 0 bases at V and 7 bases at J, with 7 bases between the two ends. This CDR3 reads CATSRDLLQPQHF. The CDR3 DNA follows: TGTGCCACCAGCAGAGATTTGTTGCAGCCCCAGCATTTT.

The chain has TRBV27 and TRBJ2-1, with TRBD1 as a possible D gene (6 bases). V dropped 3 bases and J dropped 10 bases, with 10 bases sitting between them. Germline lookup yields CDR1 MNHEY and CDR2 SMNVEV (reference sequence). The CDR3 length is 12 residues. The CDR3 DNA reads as TGTGCCAGCAGTTTTCCCGGACAGGAGCAGTTCTTC. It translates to CASSFPGQEQFF.

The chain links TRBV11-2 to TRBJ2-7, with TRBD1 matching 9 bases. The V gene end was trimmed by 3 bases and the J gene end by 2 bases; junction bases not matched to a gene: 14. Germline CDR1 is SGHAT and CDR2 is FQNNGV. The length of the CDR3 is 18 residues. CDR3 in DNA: TGTGCCAGCAGCTTTCCCGAAATACCGGGACAGGGTGCCTACGAGCAGTACTTC. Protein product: CASSFPEIPGQGAYEQYF.

CDR3 region: CASSLEPGHLNTGELFF. In DNA, the CDR3 is TGTGCCAGCAGCTTGGAGCCGGGACACCTGAACACCGGGGAGCTGTTTTTT. This chain uses TRBV5-8 with TRBJ2-2; perhaps TRBD1 as D (6 bases). This CDR3 spans 17 amino acids. Germline values: CDR1 SGHTS, CDR2 YDEGEE. Deletions cut 0 bases from V and 1 base from J, with 13 bases between.

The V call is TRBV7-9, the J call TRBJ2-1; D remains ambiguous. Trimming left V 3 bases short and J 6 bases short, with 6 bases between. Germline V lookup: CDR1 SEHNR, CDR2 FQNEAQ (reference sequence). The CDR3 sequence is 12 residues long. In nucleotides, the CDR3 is TGTGCCAGCAGCTTTGACCGCAATGAGCAGTTCTTC. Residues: CASSFDRNEQFF.

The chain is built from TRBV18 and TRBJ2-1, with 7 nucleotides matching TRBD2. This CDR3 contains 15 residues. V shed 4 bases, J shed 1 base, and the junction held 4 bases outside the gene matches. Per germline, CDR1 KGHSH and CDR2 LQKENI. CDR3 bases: TGTGCCAGCTCACGATCTAGCGGTTCCTACAATGAGCAGTTCTTC. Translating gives CASSRSSGSYNEQFF.

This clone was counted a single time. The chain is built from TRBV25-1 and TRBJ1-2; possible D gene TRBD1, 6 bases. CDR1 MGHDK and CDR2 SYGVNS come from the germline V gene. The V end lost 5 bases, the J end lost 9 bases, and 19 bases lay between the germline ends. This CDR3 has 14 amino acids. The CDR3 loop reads CASSISGGHGSYTF. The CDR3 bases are TGTGCCAGCAGTATCTCGGGGGGGCACGGTAGCTACACCTTC.

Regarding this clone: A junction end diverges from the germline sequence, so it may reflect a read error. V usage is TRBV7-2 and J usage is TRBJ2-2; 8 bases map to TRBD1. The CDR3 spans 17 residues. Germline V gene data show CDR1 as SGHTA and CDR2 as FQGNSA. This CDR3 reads CANSRTFDRGHTGELFF. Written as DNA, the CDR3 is TGTGCCAACAGCAGGACATTCGACAGGGGCCACACCGGGGAGCTGTTTTTT.

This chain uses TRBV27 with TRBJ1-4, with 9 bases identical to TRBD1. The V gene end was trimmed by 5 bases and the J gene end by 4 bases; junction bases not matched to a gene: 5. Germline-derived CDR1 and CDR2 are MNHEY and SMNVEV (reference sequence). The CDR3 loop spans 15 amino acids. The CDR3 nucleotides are TGTGCCAGCAGTCTCCGGGACAGGGTTAATGAAAAACTGTTTTTT. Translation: CASSLRDRVNEKLFF.

The CDR3 coding sequence is TGTGCCAGCAGCTTAGCGGAGCGGGAGTGGGTCGACGAGCAGTACTTC. Amino acids: CASSLAEREWVDEQYF. The rearrangement joins TRBV7-2 to TRBJ2-7; TRBD2 agrees at 8 bases. The V segment lost 0 bases and the J segment 5 bases; nucleotides outside the gene matches: 9. The CDR3 has 16 amino acids. CDR1 and CDR2 from the germline V gene are SGHTA and FQGNSA.

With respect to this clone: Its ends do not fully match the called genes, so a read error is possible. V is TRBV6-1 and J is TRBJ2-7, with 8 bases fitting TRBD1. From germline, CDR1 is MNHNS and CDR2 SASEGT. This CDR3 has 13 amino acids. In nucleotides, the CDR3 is TGTGCCAGCAGCCAGGGGGCAACCTACGGGCAGTACTTC. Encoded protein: CASSQGATYGQYF.

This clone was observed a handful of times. CDR3 in amino acids: CASSFLGLAEPPLQETQYF. Written as DNA, the CDR3 is TGTGCCAGCAGCTTTCTGGGACTAGCGGAGCCACCACTCCAAGAGACCCAGTACTTC. The rearrangement joins TRBV7-9 to TRBJ2-5; TRBD2 matches at 11 bases. Germline V CDR1 and CDR2: SEHNR, FQNEAQ (reference sequence). V shed 3 bases and J 1 base; nucleotides not matched to a gene: 13. CDR3 length equals 19 residues.

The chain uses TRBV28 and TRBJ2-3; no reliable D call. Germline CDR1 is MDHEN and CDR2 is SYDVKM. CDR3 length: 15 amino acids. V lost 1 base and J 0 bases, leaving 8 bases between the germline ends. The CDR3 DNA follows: TGTGCCAGCAGTTTATTAACGGCAAGCACAGATACGCAGTATTTT. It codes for CASSLLTASTDTQYF.